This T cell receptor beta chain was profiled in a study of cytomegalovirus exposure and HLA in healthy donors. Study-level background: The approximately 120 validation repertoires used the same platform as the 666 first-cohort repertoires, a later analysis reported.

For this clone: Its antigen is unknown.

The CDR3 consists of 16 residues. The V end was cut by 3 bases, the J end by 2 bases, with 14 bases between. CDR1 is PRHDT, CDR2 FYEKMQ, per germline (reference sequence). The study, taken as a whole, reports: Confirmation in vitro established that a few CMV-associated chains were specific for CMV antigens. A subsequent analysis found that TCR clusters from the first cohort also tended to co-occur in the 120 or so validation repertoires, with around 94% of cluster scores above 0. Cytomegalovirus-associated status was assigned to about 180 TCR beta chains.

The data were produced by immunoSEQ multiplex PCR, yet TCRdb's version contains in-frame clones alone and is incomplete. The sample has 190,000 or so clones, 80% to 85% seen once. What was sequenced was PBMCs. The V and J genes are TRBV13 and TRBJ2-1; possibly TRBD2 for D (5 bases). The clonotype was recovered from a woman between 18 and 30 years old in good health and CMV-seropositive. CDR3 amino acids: CASSLGPGFTYNEQFF. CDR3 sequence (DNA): TGTGCCAGCAGCTTGGGTCCGGGGTTTACCTACAATGAGCAGTTCTTC.